Below, 24 T cell receptor beta chains from the same sample are listed, as sequenced in a study of CD8 T cells in Susac syndrome. After extraction with the RNeasy kit, roughly 0.5 to 1 ug of the RNA was reverse transcribed using random hexamers. Each CDR3 protein is one row after TCRdb ran MiXCR on the immunoSEQ multiplex PCR reads. The profile covers a few hundred thousand distinct CDR3 sequences, with 90% to 95% appearing a single time and around 0.067% taken by the ten largest. Sequencing used CD4+ T cells from PBMCs. These receptors were collected from a human donor with multiple sclerosis.

The gene calls are TRBV7-9 and TRBJ2-3, with D hard to call. V lost 1 base and J 6 bases, leaving 11 bases between the germline ends. Germline loops: CDR1 SEHNR, CDR2 FQNEAQ (reference sequence). There are 14 residues in the CDR3. CDR3 nucleotide sequence: TGTGCCAGCAGCTTAGATGGCAAATTGGATACGCAGTATTTT. Amino acid sequence: CASSLDGKLDTQYF. Full variable domain (missing parts from reference TRBV7-9 and TRBJ2-3): DTGVSQNPRHKITKRGQNVTFRCDPISEHNRLYWYRQTLGQGPEFLTYFQNEAQLEKSRLLSDRFSAERPKGSFSTLEIQRTEQGDSAMYLCASSLDGKLDTQYFGPGTRLTVL.

This rearrangement joins TRBV20-1 to TRBJ2-5; 12 bases are shared with TRBD2. The CDR3 consists of 15 residues. Germline V gene data show CDR1 as DFQATT and CDR2 as SNEGSKA (reference sequence). With 0 bases clipped from V and 2 bases from J, the junction kept 1 base outside the gene matches. CDR3 residues: CSARDLAGGQETQYF. The CDR3 DNA reads TGCAGTGCTAGAGATCTAGCGGGAGGGCAAGAGACCCAGTACTTC.

V is TRBV27 and J is TRBJ2-6; D not resolved. V dropped 9 bases and J dropped 2 bases, with 11 bases sitting between them. CDR1 is MNHEY and CDR2 is SMNVEV in the germline V gene (reference sequence). The CDR3 runs 14 residues. The CDR3 DNA reads as TGTGCCAGTACTGCCCTCGCTGGGGCCAACGTCCTGACTTTC. As protein: CASTALAGANVLTF. The complete variable domain, with remaining parts taken from reference TRBV27 and TRBJ2-6, reads EAQVTQNPRYLITVTGKKLTVTCSQNMNHEYMSWYRQDPGLGLRQIYYSMNVEVTDKGDVPEGYKVSRKEKRNFPLILESPSPNQTSLYFCASTALAGANVLTFGAGSRLTVL.

The chain is built from TRBV4-1 and TRBJ1-2; a weak D match, TRBD1 (6 bases). The length of the CDR3 is 15 residues. Germline CDR1 MGHRA, CDR2 YSYEKL. The V end was cut by 1 base, the J end by 0 bases, with 9 bases between. As DNA, the CDR3 is TGCGCCAGCAGCCAAGTTCAGGGGCCTAACTATGGCTACACCTTC. It yields the protein CASSQVQGPNYGYTF.

The V call is TRBV20-1, the J call TRBJ2-1; the D gene could be TRBD1 or TRBD2 (5 bases each). CDR1 DFQATT and CDR2 SNEGSKA come from the germline V gene (reference sequence). This CDR3 region has 14 residues. V was trimmed by 4 bases and J by 8 bases, leaving 18 bases between them. In DNA form, the CDR3 reads TGCAGTGCTATAAGGGACCCTCAGGTCTATGAGCAGTTCTTC. Translating it yields CSAIRDPQVYEQFF.

The chain carries TRBV19 and TRBJ2-5; TRBD1 agrees at 8 bases. CDR1 is LNHDA and CDR2 is SQIVND in the germline V gene (reference sequence). CDR3 length: 17 amino acids. V lost 3 bases and J lost 5; bases outside the gene matches: 14. For the CDR3, the DNA is TGTGCCAGTAGTATGGGACAGGTAAACCCCTCGGGTGAGACCCAGTACTTC. It encodes CASSMGQVNPSGETQYF.

The chain uses TRBV29-1 and TRBJ2-3; D may correspond to TRBD1 or TRBD2 (5 bases each). CDR3 length: 13 residues. Trimming left V 3 bases short and J 1 base short, with 8 bases between. Germline V gene data show CDR1 as SQVTM and CDR2 as ANQGSEA. The CDR3 bases are TGCAGCGTTGATGGGGGTGGCACAGATACGCAGTATTTT. Its protein product is CSVDGGGTDTQYF.

The chain is built from TRBV18 and TRBJ2-1; TRBD2 matches at 7 bases. The CDR3 runs 15 residues. Trimming took 5 bases from V and 6 from J; bases not matched to a gene: 10. Germline-derived CDR1 and CDR2 are KGHSH and LQKENI. CDR3 loop: CASSASAGESNEQFF. Written as DNA, the CDR3 is TGTGCCAGCTCAGCATCGGCGGGAGAAAGCAATGAGCAGTTCTTC.

The chain carries TRBV15 and TRBJ1-3; tentative D call: TRBD1 (6 bases). CDR1 is LNHNV, CDR2 YYDKDF, per germline (reference sequence). The CDR3 spans 16 residues. V dropped 0 bases and J dropped 2 bases, with 11 bases sitting between them. As DNA, the CDR3 is TGTGCCACCAGCAGAGAAGGGGGGATAACTGGAAACACCATATATTTT. This codes for CATSREGGITGNTIYF.

The rearrangement links TRBV13 to TRBJ1-2, with 10 positions matching TRBD1. The V and J ends lost 4 bases and 8 bases, in that order; junction bases with no gene match: 10. This CDR3 contains 15 residues. Germline V lookup: CDR1 PRHDT, CDR2 FYEKMQ (reference sequence). The CDR3 sequence: CASSSGTGVLIGYTF. The CDR3 DNA is TGTGCCAGCAGCTCCGGGACAGGGGTACTGATCGGCTACACCTTC.

The V gene is TRBV9, the J gene TRBJ2-2; tentatively, D is TRBD1 (6 bases). Germline loops: CDR1 SGDLS, CDR2 YYNGEE. This CDR3 contains 14 residues. Trimming took off 3 bases at V and 2 bases at J, with 8 bases between the two ends. The CDR3 loop is CASSEGVNTGELFF. The CDR3 DNA is TGTGCCAGCAGCGAGGGGGTTAACACCGGGGAGCTGTTTTTT.

The sample holds a few counts of this clonotype. The CDR3 bases are TGTGCCAGCAGGGAGCGATACAATGAGCAGTTCTTC. Translating it yields CASRERYNEQFF. The chain has TRBV6-1 and TRBJ2-1; D not certain. Germline CDR1 and CDR2: MNHNS and SASEGT. V lost 6 bases to trimming and J lost 4 bases, with 7 bases between them. The CDR3 spans 12 residues.

This clonotype was detected once. The rearrangement uses TRBV20-1 and TRBJ2-1; D gene unclear. V was cut by 3 bases and J by 4 bases, with 7 bases left in between. CDR1 DFQATT and CDR2 SNEGSKA come from the germline V gene (reference sequence). The CDR3 is 12 amino acids. The CDR3 DNA reads TGCAGTGCTAGTTTAGGGTACAATGAGCAGTTCTTC. Protein sequence: CSASLGYNEQFF.

The chain combines TRBV2 with TRBJ1-1, with 10 positions matching TRBD1. V was pared by 4 bases and J by 3 bases, with 2 bases of the junction left unmatched. The CDR3 totals 14 residues. Germline V gene data show CDR1 as SNHLY and CDR2 as FYNNEI. CDR3: CASSVTGGDTEAFF. DNA of the CDR3: TGTGCCAGCAGTGTGACAGGGGGCGACACTGAAGCTTTCTTT.

The chain combines TRBV2 with TRBJ2-7, with a possible D match to TRBD1 (5 bases). The germline V and J ends were trimmed by 6 bases and 4 bases, with 10 bases remaining between them. The CDR3 consists of 12 residues. Germline V CDR1 and CDR2: SNHLY, FYNNEI. The CDR3 loop is CASSADRYEQYV. The CDR3 nucleotides read TGTGCCAGCAGCGCTGACAGATACGAGCAGTACGTC.

Only one count was recorded for this clonotype. This chain connects TRBV4-1 to TRBJ1-6; TRBD1 aligns across 8 bases. The CDR3 totals 15 residues. The V and J ends lost 6 bases and 3 bases, in that order; junction bases with no gene match: 4. The germline CDR1 and CDR2 sequences are MGHRA and YSYEKL. Written as DNA, the CDR3 is TGCGCCAGCAGACCGACAGGGGACTATAATTCACCCCTCCACTTT. Residues: CASRPTGDYNSPLHF.

The rearrangement links TRBV5-1 to TRBJ2-1, with TRBD1 matching over 7 bases. The length of the CDR3 is 16 residues. V lost 2 bases to trimming and J lost 5 bases; unmatched junction nucleotides: 10. Germline CDR1 reads SGHRS; CDR2 reads YFSETQ. In nucleotides, the CDR3 is TGCGCCAGCAGCTTTATCGGGACAGTGACTAACAATGAGCAGTTCTTC. Its translation is CASSFIGTVTNNEQFF.

This clonotype was recorded only once. V usage is TRBV5-4 and J usage is TRBJ1-2; a weak D match, TRBD1 (6 bases). The CDR3 is 14 amino acids. Germline assignment: CDR1 SGHNT and CDR2 YYREEE (reference sequence). Trimming took off 4 bases at V and 4 bases at J, with 14 bases between the two ends. CDR3 amino acids: CASSIDTGSYGYTF. The CDR3 coding sequence is TGTGCCAGCAGCATCGATACAGGGAGCTATGGCTACACCTTC. The full variable domain, its missing parts supplied by reference TRBV5-4 and TRBJ1-2, is ETGVTQSPTHLIKTRGQQVTLRCSSQSGHNTVSWYQQALGQGPQFIFQYYREEENGRGNFPPRFSGLQFPNYSSELNVNALELDDSALYLCASSIDTGSYGYTFGSGTRLTVV.

The J gene is TRBJ2-3, the V gene TRBV7-3; D gene unclear. Trimming removed 8 bases at V and 2 bases at J, with 20 bases between. The CDR3 length is 16 residues. Germline lookup yields CDR1 SGHTA and CDR2 FQGTGA. This CDR3 reads CASAVGLGSTTDTQYF. For the CDR3, the DNA is TGTGCCAGCGCCGTTGGGTTAGGCAGCACCACAGATACGCAGTATTTT.

The chain joins TRBV30 to TRBJ1-1, with D tentatively TRBD1 (5 bases). CDR3 size: 13 residues. Germline-derived CDR1 and CDR2 are GTSNPN and SVGIG (reference sequence). Deletions cut 4 bases from V and 11 bases from J, with 20 bases between. For the CDR3, the DNA is TGTGCCTGGACTGGGGCGGCATCCCGTGGGGCTTTCTTT. This translates into CAWTGAASRGAFF.

The CDR3 region has the DNA TGCAGTGCTAGGGCCAGCGGGGTAGATACGCAGTATTTT. The encoded protein is CSARASGVDTQYF. The chain combines TRBV20-1 with TRBJ2-3; 7 bases are a match to TRBD2. This CDR3 comprises 13 residues. The trim removed 3 bases at V and 5 bases at J, leaving 5 bases unmatched. Per germline, CDR1 DFQATT and CDR2 SNEGSKA (reference sequence).

The chain has TRBV12-3 or TRBV12-4 and TRBJ2-5; D possibly matches TRBD1 or TRBD2 (6 bases each). The length of the CDR3 is 15 residues. The ends were cut back, 5 bases at V and 5 bases at J, with 18 bases in the middle. The CDR3 DNA reads as TGTGCCAGCAGTCCACCCCGGGGGCTTATTGAGACCCAGTACTTC. It specifies CASSPPRGLIETQYF.

The chain uses TRBV7-3 and TRBJ2-1; 9 bases are shared with TRBD2. Trimming removed 9 bases from V and 8 bases from J; junction bases left unmatched: 5. Germline CDR1 and CDR2: SGHTA and FQGTGA. CDR3 size: 12 residues. CDR3 in amino acids: CASSGGGHEQFF. The CDR3 DNA is TGTGCCAGTAGCGGGGGAGGACATGAGCAGTTCTTC.

The CDR3 spells CASKTSHERETDTQYF. CDR3 bases: TGTGCCAGCAAAACCTCACATGAGCGGGAGACAGATACGCAGTATTTT. This chain uses TRBV21-1 with TRBJ2-3; the D call of TRBD2 is as the table states it, not checked on the DNA. TRBV21-1 is a recognized pseudogene. This CDR3 is built from 16 residues.